The 20 T cell receptor beta chains below were found in one sample sequenced in a study of blood T cell repertoires in COVID-19. The protocol was immunoSEQ multiplex PCR, while the TCRdb copy is restricted to in-frame clones and leaves out a portion. The data contain about 64,000 clones, under 95% of them singletons. Sequences were obtained from peripheral blood. These receptor sequences come from a human donor in a cohort sampled during active COVID-19.

This clone has just a few counts. The V call is TRBV9, the J call TRBJ1-5, with D maybe TRBD1 (5 bases). The V gene lost 0 bases and the J gene lost 2 bases, with 9 bases spanning the gap. CDR1 and CDR2 from the germline V gene are SGDLS and YYNGEE. CDR3 length: 15 amino acids. The CDR3 here is CASSVGGRGNQPQHF. The CDR3 region has the DNA TGTGCCAGCAGCGTAGGAGGCAGGGGCAATCAGCCCCAGCATTTT.

The rearrangement links TRBV11-2 to TRBJ1-1, with 7 bases aligning to TRBD1. V shed 1 base, J shed 4 bases, and the junction held 3 bases outside the gene matches. This CDR3 contains 14 residues. From germline, CDR1 is SGHAT and CDR2 FQNNGV. The CDR3 coding sequence is TGTGCCAGCAGCTTAGCAGGGGGAGGCACTGAAGCTTTCTTT. It translates to CASSLAGGGTEAFF.

The chain links TRBV5-4 to TRBJ2-4; perhaps TRBD2 as D (5 bases). Deletions cut 4 bases from V and 0 bases from J, with 17 bases between. CDR3 length: 17 amino acids. Germline loops: CDR1 SGHNT, CDR2 YYREEE (reference sequence). This chain's CDR3 is CASSVLISAGAKNIQYF. In nucleotides, the CDR3 is TGTGCCAGCAGCGTGTTGATTAGCGCGGGAGCCAAAAACATTCAGTACTTC.

The genes are TRBV7-9 and TRBJ2-2; D might be TRBD1 (5 bases). Germline values: CDR1 SEHNR, CDR2 FQNEAQ (reference sequence). The length of the CDR3 is 16 residues. Trimming took 5 bases from V and 0 from J, leaving 13 bases between them. The CDR3 region has the DNA TGTGCCAGCAGCCCGGACAACCCCGCGAACACCGGGGAGCTGTTTTTT. Translated: CASSPDNPANTGELFF.

The chain links TRBV5-6 to TRBJ1-2; 7 bases fit TRBD1. CDR3 length: 14 amino acids. Germline V CDR1 and CDR2: SGHDT, YYEEEE. With V trimmed by 0 bases and J by 8 bases, 7 bases remained unmatched. CDR3 sequence (DNA): TGTGCCAGCAGCTTGGGAGGACAGGTTTTGGGCTACACCTTC. This encodes CASSLGGQVLGYTF.

The rearrangement joins TRBV6-2 or TRBV6-3 to TRBJ2-2, with a weak D call TRBD2 (6 bases). The germline V and J ends were trimmed by 3 bases and 2 bases, with 16 bases remaining between them. This CDR3 comprises 17 residues. Germline loops: CDR1 MNHEY, CDR2 SVGEGT. As DNA, the CDR3 is TGTGCCAGCAGTTATCCTCCCGGGGGACTCAACACCGGGGAGCTGTTTTTT. This encodes CASSYPPGGLNTGELFF.

This clone has only one observation. The V and J genes are TRBV29-1 and TRBJ2-7; D unclear. With 4 bases removed from V and 6 bases from J, the gap between germline ends came to 16 bases. Germline lookup yields CDR1 SQVTM and CDR2 ANQGSEA. The CDR3 is made up of 13 amino acids. CDR3 DNA: TGCAGCGTTGTTTTCGCAGGTTTAGGCGAGCAGTACTTC. This encodes CSVVFAGLGEQYF.

The rearrangement links TRBV11-1 to TRBJ1-2; D is uncertain. The germline V gene encodes CDR1 SGHAT and CDR2 FQDESV (reference sequence). V was trimmed by 5 bases and J by 7 bases, leaving 17 bases between them. This CDR3 is built from 14 residues. Here the CDR3 reads CASSPAGNRGGYTF. As DNA, the CDR3 is TGTGCCAGCAGCCCGGCGGGGAACCGGGGTGGCTACACCTTC.

V gene TRBV28 combines with J gene TRBJ1-5; possible D gene TRBD1, 6 bases. The V gene's germline CDR1 is MDHEN and CDR2 SYDVKM. CDR3 length: 15 residues. Trimming removed 5 bases from V and 6 bases from J, with 17 bases in between. The CDR3 spells CASSQPTGFGQPQHF. In nucleotides, the CDR3 is TGTGCCAGCAGTCAACCGACAGGATTCGGTCAGCCCCAGCATTTT.

V is TRBV11-3 and J is TRBJ2-7; D is possibly TRBD2 (7 bases). The germline V and J ends were trimmed by 6 bases and 4 bases, with 13 bases remaining between them. The CDR3 has 13 residues. Germline V gene lookup returns CDR1 SGHNT and CDR2 YENEEA. CDR3: CASRGGPVYEQYF. CDR3 DNA sequence: TGTGCCAGCAGGGGGGGGCCGGTATACGAGCAGTACTTC.

J is TRBJ1-2 and V is TRBV7-2; D not resolved. Trimming cost V 1 base and J 4 bases, with 13 bases left between them. From germline, CDR1 is SGHTA and CDR2 FQGNSA. The length of the CDR3 is 15 residues. CDR3 amino acids: CASSLVRGGGYGYTF. In DNA, the CDR3 is TGTGCCAGCAGCTTAGTCCGGGGAGGTGGCTATGGCTACACCTTC.

This clone was counted once. V gene TRBV11-3 combines with J gene TRBJ1-1, with D perhaps matching TRBD1 (6 bases). Germline CDR1 SGHNT, CDR2 YENEEA. The CDR3 sequence is 13 residues long. V dropped 6 bases and J dropped 1 base, with 9 bases sitting between them. The CDR3 DNA reads as TGTGCCAGCAGTTCGACAGGGAACACTGAAGCTTTCTTT. Protein product: CASSSTGNTEAFF.

This rearrangement joins TRBV29-1 to TRBJ2-7, with TRBD1 as a possible D gene (6 bases). Trimming took off 5 bases at V and 3 bases at J, with 11 bases between the two ends. There are 12 residues in the CDR3. CDR1 SQVTM and CDR2 ANQGSEA come from the germline V gene. The CDR3 is CSVQTGLYEQYF. For the CDR3, the DNA is TGCAGCGTTCAGACAGGACTCTACGAGCAGTACTTC.

V gene TRBV2 combines with J gene TRBJ2-7, with TRBD2 identical over 7 bases. V was clipped by 7 bases and J by 4 bases; unmatched bases: 7. The CDR3 extends over 13 amino acids. In germline, CDR1 is SNHLY, CDR2 FYNNEI. The CDR3 DNA reads TGTGCCAGCACCGCGGGGGAGCTGTACGAGCAGTACTTC. Translating gives CASTAGELYEQYF.

This clone turned up a few times. The rearrangement links TRBV28 to TRBJ2-7, with no clear D. The CDR3 extends over 13 amino acids. V lost 7 bases, J lost 2 bases, and 12 bases lay in between. Germline-derived CDR1 and CDR2 are MDHEN and SYDVKM. CDR3 in amino acids: CASTLHGPYEQYF. CDR3 nucleotides: TGTGCCAGCACCCTCCATGGCCCCTACGAGCAGTACTTC.

The V call is TRBV11-1, the J call TRBJ2-1, with D possibly TRBD2 on 6 matching bases. V was pared by 3 bases and J by 7 bases, with 13 bases between. Germline V CDR1 and CDR2: SGHAT, FQDESV (reference sequence). The CDR3 runs 14 residues. The DNA for the CDR3 is TGTGCCAGCAGCTTGAAGCCCCGGGAGAATGAGCAGTTCTTC. Amino acids: CASSLKPRENEQFF. Looking up the rest from reference TRBV11-1 and TRBJ2-1 gives the full variable domain: EAEVAQSPRYKITEKSQAVAFWCDPISGHATLYWYRQILGQGPELLVQFQDESVVDDSQLPKDRFSAERLKGVDSTLKIQPAELGDSAMYLCASSLKPRENEQFFGPGTRLTVL.

The chain links TRBV27 to TRBJ1-6, with a possible D match to TRBD1 (6 bases). This CDR3 has 14 residues. The V and J ends lost 2 bases and 7 bases respectively, with 9 bases between them. The germline V gene has CDR1 MNHEY and CDR2 SMNVEV (reference sequence). CDR3 protein: CASSLKGHNSPLHF. As DNA, the CDR3 is TGTGCCAGCAGTTTAAAGGGACACAATTCACCCCTCCACTTT.

The rearrangement joins TRBV6-5 to TRBJ1-5, with TRBD1 as a possible D gene (6 bases). Per germline, CDR1 MNHEY and CDR2 SVGAGI. Trimming stripped 5 bases from V and 4 bases from J, with 15 bases between. The CDR3 sequence is 15 residues long. The CDR3 reads CASSPGTSPNQPQHF. The CDR3 DNA follows: TGTGCCAGCAGTCCCGGGACATCCCCGAATCAGCCCCAGCATTTT.

The V and J genes are TRBV7-9 and TRBJ2-3; TRBD1 matches 8 bases. CDR3 length: 14 residues. V shed 5 bases, J shed 8 bases, and the junction held 9 bases outside the gene matches. The V gene's germline CDR1 is SEHNR and CDR2 FQNEAQ (reference sequence). Here the CDR3 DNA reads TGTGCCAGCAGCCCAGGGGGCAAAGAGGCTACGCAGTATTTT. This encodes CASSPGGKEATQYF.

This chain uses TRBV6-4 with TRBJ2-2; D is ambiguous. V shed 3 bases and J shed 3 bases, with 11 bases lying between them. The CDR3 has 15 residues. Germline-derived CDR1 and CDR2 are MRHNA and SNTAGT. This CDR3 reads CASSEVWPHTGELFF. The CDR3 region has the DNA TGTGCCAGCAGTGAAGTGTGGCCCCACACCGGGGAGCTGTTTTTT.